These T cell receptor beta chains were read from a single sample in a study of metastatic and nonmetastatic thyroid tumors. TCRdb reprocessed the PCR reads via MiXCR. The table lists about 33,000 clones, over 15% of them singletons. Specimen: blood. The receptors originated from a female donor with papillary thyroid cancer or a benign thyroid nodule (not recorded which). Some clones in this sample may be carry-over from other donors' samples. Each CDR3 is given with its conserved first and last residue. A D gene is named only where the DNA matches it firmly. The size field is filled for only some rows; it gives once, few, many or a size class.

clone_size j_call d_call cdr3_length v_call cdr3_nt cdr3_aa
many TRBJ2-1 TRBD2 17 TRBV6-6 TGTGCCAGCAGTTTTCGGACGGTCGGGCGGGGGGGCGGTGAGCAGTTCTTC CASSFRTVGRGGGEQFF
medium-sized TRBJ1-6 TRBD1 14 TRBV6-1 TGTGCCAGCAGTTTGGACAGGGGGAATTCACCCCTCCACTTT CASSLDRGNSPLHF
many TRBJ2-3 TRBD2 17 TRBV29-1 TGCAGCGTTGAACTAGTCGGACTAGCGGGGGGGTTAGATACGCAGTATTTT CSVELVGLAGGLDTQYF
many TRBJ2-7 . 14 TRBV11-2 TGTGCCAGCAGCTTAGGGGGCGACGGCTACGAGCAGTACTTC CASSLGGDGYEQYF
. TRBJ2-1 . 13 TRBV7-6 TGTGCCAGCAGCCGATCGCTATCGAATGAGCAGCTCTTC CASSRSLSNEQLF
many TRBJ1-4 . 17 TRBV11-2 TGTGCCAGCAGCTTAGATGGAGGGACCGCGTTCCGGGAAAAACTGTTTTTT CASSLDGGTAFREKLFF
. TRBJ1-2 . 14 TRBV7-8 TGTGCCAGTAGCTTCCGGGGGCCATTGGATGGCTACACCTTC CASSFRGPLDGYTF
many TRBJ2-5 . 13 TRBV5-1 TGCGCCAGCAGCTTCGGGGCACAAGAGACCCAGTACTTC CASSFGAQETQYF
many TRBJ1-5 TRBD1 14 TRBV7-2 TGTGCCAGCAGCGAGACAGGGTTCAATCAGCCCCAGCATTTT CASSETGFNQPQHF
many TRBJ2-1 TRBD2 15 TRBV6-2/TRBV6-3 TGTGCCGGCACCCACGGGGACTATCACTACAATGAGCAGTTCTTC CAGTHGDYHYNEQFF
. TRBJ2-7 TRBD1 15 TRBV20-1 TGCAGTCCTAAAGAACAGGGGTATCATGGGGCCGAGCAGTACTTC CSPKEQGYHGAEQYF
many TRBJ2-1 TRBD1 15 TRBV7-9 TGTGCCAGCAGCTCGGACAGGGGACTCTACAATGAGCAGTTCTTC CASSSDRGLYNEQFF
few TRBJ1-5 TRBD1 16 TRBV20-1 TGCAGTGCTAGAGATTATAGGACAGGGGTTTATCAGCCCCAGCATTTT CSARDYRTGVYQPQHF
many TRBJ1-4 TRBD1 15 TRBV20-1 TGCAGTGCCTACCTCCCGGCCAGGGGGGATGAAAAACTGTTTTTT CSAYLPARGDEKLFF
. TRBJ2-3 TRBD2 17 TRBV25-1 TGTGCCAGCAGTGAATTCCCACTAGCGGGGGGTGGGGATACGCAGTATTTT CASSEFPLAGGGDTQYF
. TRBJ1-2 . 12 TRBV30 TGTGCCTGGAGCCGACAGTGCTATGGCTACACCTTC CAWSRQCYGYTF
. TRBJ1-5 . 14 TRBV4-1 TGCGCCAGCAGCCAAGAAGAGGGGCCAGGGCCCCAGCATTTT CASSQEEGPGPQHF
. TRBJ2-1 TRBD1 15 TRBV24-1 TGTGCCACCAGTGATACCGGGACAGGCCACAATGAGCAGTTCTTC CATSDTGTGHNEQFF
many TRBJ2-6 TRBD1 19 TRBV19 TGTGCCAGTAGTTACGCCCCGGGACAGGGGGCCTTGGGGGCCAACGTCCTGACTTTC CASSYAPGQGALGANVLTF
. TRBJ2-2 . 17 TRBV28 TGTGCCAGCAGAAGACGGAGGTGGATCAAGCAAACCGGGGAGCTGTTTTTT CASRRRRWIKQTGELFF
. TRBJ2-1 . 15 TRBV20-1 TGCAGTGCTAGCGATCGTGGCAGGACCAACAATGAGCAGTTCTTC CSASDRGRTNNEQFF
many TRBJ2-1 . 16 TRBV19 TGTGCCAGTAGTGTATTAGCGGCAAGCTCCTACAATGAGCAGTTCTTC CASSVLAASSYNEQFF
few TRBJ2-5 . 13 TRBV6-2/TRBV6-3 TGTGCCAGCCAGATGGCCCCCGGGGATACCCAGTACTTC CASQMAPGDTQYF
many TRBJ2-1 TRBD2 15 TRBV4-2 TGTGCCAGCAGCCAAGTAGGCGGGAGGGCCGCTGAGCAGTTCTTC CASSQVGGRAAEQFF
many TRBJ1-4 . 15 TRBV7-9 TGTGCCAGCAGCTTACGAGGGGCACAGAATGAAAAACTGTTTTTT CASSLRGAQNEKLFF
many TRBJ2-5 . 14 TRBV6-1 TGTGCCAGCAGTTGGACGGAGGCCCAAGAGACCCAGTACTTC CASSWTEAQETQYF
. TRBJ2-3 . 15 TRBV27 TGTGCCAGCAGTTCTCCTGCCAGGAATAGGGATACTCAGTATTTT CASSSPARNRDTQYF
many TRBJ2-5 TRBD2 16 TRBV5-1 TGCGCCAGCAGCTTGGCTGGCGCGGGGGATCGAGAGACCCAGTACTTC CASSLAGAGDRETQYF
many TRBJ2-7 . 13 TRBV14 TGTGCCAGCAGCGGATACAGCACCTACGAGCAGTACTTC CASSGYSTYEQYF
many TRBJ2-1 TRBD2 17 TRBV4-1 TGCGCCAGCAGCCAAGGGGCTAGCGGGGGACATTACAATGAGCAGTTCTTC CASSQGASGGHYNEQFF
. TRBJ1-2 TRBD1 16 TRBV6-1 TGTGCCAGCAGTCTCAGTGGACAGGGGTTACGGAATGGCTACACCTTC CASSLSGQGLRNGYTF
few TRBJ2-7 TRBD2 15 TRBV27 TGTGCCAGCAGCCGAATAGCGGGTCTCTCCTACGAGCAGTACTTC CASSRIAGLSYEQYF
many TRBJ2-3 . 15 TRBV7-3 TGTGCCAGCAGCTTAGACAGTACTAGCACAGATACGCAGTATTTT CASSLDSTSTDTQYF
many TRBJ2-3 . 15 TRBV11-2 TGTGCCAGCAGCTTAAATTCGGCCCGTTTGGATACGCAGTATTTT CASSLNSARLDTQYF
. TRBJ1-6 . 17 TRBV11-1 TGTGCCAGCAGCTTAAGGGAGGCAGGGGACTCCTGGTCACCCCTCCACTTT CASSLREAGDSWSPLHF
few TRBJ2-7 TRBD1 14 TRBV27 TGTGCCAGCAGTGGACAGGGGGCATCCTACGAGCAGTACTTC CASSGQGASYEQYF
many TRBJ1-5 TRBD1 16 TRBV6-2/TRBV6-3 TGTGCCAGCAGGGGGACAGGGGGCTGGGGCAATCAGCCCCAGCATTTT CASRGTGGWGNQPQHF
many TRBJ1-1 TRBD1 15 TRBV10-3 TGTGCCATCAGTGGGAAACAGGGGCGGGATACTGAAGCTTTCTTT CAISGKQGRDTEAFF
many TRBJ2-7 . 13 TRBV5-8 TGTGCCAGCAGCTTGACAGACTCCTACGAGCAGTACTTC CASSLTDSYEQYF
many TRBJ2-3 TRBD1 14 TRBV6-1 TGTGCCAGGGATAAGGACAGGGAAACAGATACGCAGTATTTT CARDKDRETDTQYF
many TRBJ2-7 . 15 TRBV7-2 TGTGCCAGCAGCTTGGGGACCGCGGTCACCTACGAGCAGTACTTC CASSLGTAVTYEQYF
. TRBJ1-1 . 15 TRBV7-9 TGTGCGAGCAGATTAGGAGGGACCCCCAGCACTGAAGCTTTCTTT CASRLGGTPSTEAFF
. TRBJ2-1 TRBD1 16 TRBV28 TGTGCCAGCAGTTTATTGGACAGGGAAAGAGGCAATGAGCAGTTCTTC CASSLLDRERGNEQFF
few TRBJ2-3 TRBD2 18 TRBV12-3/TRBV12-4 TGTGCCAGCATCCGGACTAGCGTCAGAGGGGGCTTGACAGATACGCAGTATTTT CASIRTSVRGGLTDTQYF
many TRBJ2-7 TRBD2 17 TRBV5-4 TGTGCCAGCAGCTCAACCGGACTAGCGCGGGGGTCTTACGAGCAGTACTTC CASSSTGLARGSYEQYF
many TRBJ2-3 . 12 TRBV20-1 TGCAGTGCTAGGCCTACGGCAGATACGCAGTATTTT CSARPTADTQYF
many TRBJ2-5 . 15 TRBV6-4 TGTGCCAGCAGTGACTCGGGGATCGTTCAAGAGACCCAGTACTTC CASSDSGIVQETQYF
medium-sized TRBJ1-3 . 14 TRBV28 TGTGCCACCAGTAAAGGAGGTGAAGGAAACACCATATATTTT CATSKGGEGNTIYF
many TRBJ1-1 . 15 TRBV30 TGTGCCTGGAGTGCTCCTGGGGGGTTCAACACTGAAGCTTTCTTT CAWSAPGGFNTEAFF
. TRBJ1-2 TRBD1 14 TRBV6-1 TGTGCCAGCAGACTCCAGGGGGGAGGGTATGGCTACACCTTC CASRLQGGGYGYTF
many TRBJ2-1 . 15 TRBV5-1 TGCGCCAGCAGCTCTACAGTAGGGTCCTACAATGAGCAGTTCTTC CASSSTVGSYNEQFF
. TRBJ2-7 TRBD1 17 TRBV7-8 TGTGCCAGCAGCTTAGTTGAGTGTGGGACAGGGCTGAACGAGCAGTACTTC CASSLVECGTGLNEQYF
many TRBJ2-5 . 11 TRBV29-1 TGCAGCGTTGGAATACAAGAGACCCAGTACTTC CSVGIQETQYF
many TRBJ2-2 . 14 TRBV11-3 TGTGCCAGCAGCCGGGACCCGAACACCGGGGAGCTGTTTTTT CASSRDPNTGELFF
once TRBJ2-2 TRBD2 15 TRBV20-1 TGCAGCGCTTCCCTATCGGGAGGAACCTTGGGGGAGCTGTTTTTT CSASLSGGTLGELFF